A selection of T cell receptor beta chains follows, all from one sample in a study of cytomegalovirus exposure and HLA in healthy donors. Sequenced by immunoSEQ multiplex PCR; TCRdb stores in-frame clones only, minus some. The sample has about 98,000 clones, around four fifths seen once. The source material was PBMCs. These receptors were taken from a man aged 35 to 55 in good health and CMV-seronegative. CDR3s include the opening cysteine and the closing phenylalanine or tryptophan. Each record gives: V gene, clone size, D gene, J gene, CDR3 DNA, CDR3 protein. A D gene is named only where the DNA matches it firmly. Clone size is not always given. Where it is, it says once, few, many or a class for expanded clones.

v_gene: TRBV5-1; abundance: once; d_gene: TRBD1; j_gene: TRBJ1-1; CDR3nt: TGCGCCAGCAGCTTGTTTCAGGGGGCAGTGAACACTGAAGCTTTCTTT; CDR3aa: CASSLFQGAVNTEAFF
v_gene: TRBV5-8; abundance: .; d_gene: .; j_gene: TRBJ2-3; CDR3nt: TGTGCCAGCAGCCCCGGGACTCGGGGAGATACGCAGTATTTT; CDR3aa: CASSPGTRGDTQYF
v_gene: TRBV9; abundance: .; d_gene: TRBD1; j_gene: TRBJ1-1; CDR3nt: TGTGCCAGCACGAAAGGGACAGGGGACACTGAAGCTTTCTTT; CDR3aa: CASTKGTGDTEAFF
v_gene: TRBV5-4; abundance: .; d_gene: .; j_gene: TRBJ2-3; CDR3nt: TGTGCCAGCAGCTTGGGAACAGCTAGCACAGATACGCAGTATTTT; CDR3aa: CASSLGTASTDTQYF
v_gene: TRBV27; abundance: .; d_gene: .; j_gene: TRBJ1-2; CDR3nt: TGTGCCAGCAGTCTAGGGGTGTCCCTCTATGGCTACACCTTC; CDR3aa: CASSLGVSLYGYTF
v_gene: TRBV7-3; abundance: few; d_gene: TRBD1; j_gene: TRBJ2-3; CDR3nt: TGTGCCAGCAGCCCGACAGGGGGCACAGATACGCAGTATTTT; CDR3aa: CASSPTGGTDTQYF
v_gene: TRBV10-1; abundance: few; d_gene: .; j_gene: TRBJ1-1; CDR3nt: TGCGCCAGCAGTCATCTGCGTAACACTGAAGCTTTCTTT; CDR3aa: CASSHLRNTEAFF
v_gene: TRBV7-9; abundance: once; d_gene: .; j_gene: TRBJ2-7; CDR3nt: TGTGCCAGCAGCTTGAGGACAGAACGGGGCGAGCAGTACTTC; CDR3aa: CASSLRTERGEQYF
v_gene: TRBV7-3; abundance: .; d_gene: .; j_gene: TRBJ2-7; CDR3nt: TGTGCCAGCAGCTTGATTAGCGTAGGGAGCTCCTACAAGCAGTACTTC; CDR3aa: CASSLISVGSSYKQYF
v_gene: TRBV13; abundance: .; d_gene: .; j_gene: TRBJ1-2; CDR3nt: TGTGCCAGCAGCTTGACGACCGAAATATGGGGGGATGGTGGCTACACCTTC; CDR3aa: CASSLTTEIWGDGGYTF
v_gene: TRBV7-9; abundance: .; d_gene: .; j_gene: TRBJ1-6; CDR3nt: TGTGCCAGCAGCTTGGGGGGTTCACCCCTCCACTTT; CDR3aa: CASSLGGSPLHF
v_gene: TRBV2; abundance: .; d_gene: TRBD2; j_gene: TRBJ2-2; CDR3nt: TGTGCCAGCAGCGGGCGCCTATATACGGGGGGTGGAACCACCGGGGAGCTGTTTTTT; CDR3aa: CASSGRLYTGGGTTGELFF
v_gene: TRBV11-3; abundance: .; d_gene: TRBD1; j_gene: TRBJ1-4; CDR3nt: TGTGCCAGCAGCCCACACGACGGGACAGGGGCCCGTAAACTGTTTTTT; CDR3aa: CASSPHDGTGARKLFF
v_gene: TRBV9; abundance: .; d_gene: TRBD2; j_gene: TRBJ2-3; CDR3nt: TGTGCCAGCAGCGAGACTAGCGGGGGTTTCGCAGATACGCAGTATTTT; CDR3aa: CASSETSGGFADTQYF
v_gene: TRBV20-1; abundance: once; d_gene: .; j_gene: TRBJ2-5; CDR3nt: TGCAGTGCTAGAGCCAGTGGGACCCAGTACTTC; CDR3aa: CSARASGTQYF
v_gene: TRBV18; abundance: .; d_gene: .; j_gene: TRBJ1-5; CDR3nt: TGTGCCAGCTCACCACGGGCTCGGCAGGCCTTCGATCAGCCCCAGCATTTT; CDR3aa: CASSPRARQAFDQPQHF
v_gene: TRBV9; abundance: .; d_gene: .; j_gene: TRBJ1-3; CDR3nt: TGTGCCAGCAGCGTAGCCCCGTCTCAGGGAAACACCATATATTTT; CDR3aa: CASSVAPSQGNTIYF
v_gene: TRBV18; abundance: few; d_gene: .; j_gene: TRBJ2-7; CDR3nt: TGTGCCAGCTCCAGCCCAGGGGGGCGTAGGGCCTACGAGCAGTACTTC; CDR3aa: CASSSPGGRRAYEQYF
v_gene: TRBV19; abundance: .; d_gene: TRBD2; j_gene: TRBJ2-5; CDR3nt: TGTGCCAGTAGTATGGTCCGGACTAGCGGGGGGTACCAAGAGACCCAGTACTTC; CDR3aa: CASSMVRTSGGYQETQYF
v_gene: TRBV11-2; abundance: .; d_gene: TRBD1; j_gene: TRBJ1-3; CDR3nt: TGTGCCAGCAGCTTAGGGACAGGGTCTGGAAACACCATATATTTT; CDR3aa: CASSLGTGSGNTIYF
v_gene: TRBV5-6; abundance: .; d_gene: .; j_gene: TRBJ2-7; CDR3nt: TGTGCCTTACACCGGAGGGATTCCTACGAGCAGTACTTC; CDR3aa: CALHRRDSYEQYF
v_gene: TRBV5-6; abundance: once; d_gene: .; j_gene: TRBJ2-5; CDR3nt: TGTGCCAGCAGCTTGGAGTTGAGGGAGACCCAGTACTTC; CDR3aa: CASSLELRETQYF
v_gene: TRBV7-2; abundance: .; d_gene: .; j_gene: TRBJ1-1; CDR3nt: TGTGCCAGCAGCTTCCTGACTGGGAACACTGAAGCTTTCTTT; CDR3aa: CASSFLTGNTEAFF